This TCR beta chain was sequenced during a study of Ad26.COV2.S vaccination and SARS-CoV-2 variants. In the case of this clone: Antigen unknown.

Regarding the study as a whole: It was vaccine recipients, not placebo recipients, who had the higher spike-specific TCR breadth. Reported findings describe substantial breadth in spike-specific CD8+ and CD4+ T cell responses following vaccination.

Repertoires were generated with immunoSEQ multiplex PCR, while TCRdb's copy carries only in-frame clones and drops some. The repertoire holds around 300,000 clones, with around 89% as singletons. This CDR3 is built from 15 residues. The germline V gene has CDR1 MDHEN and CDR2 SYDVKM. V was clipped by 1 base and J by 6 bases, with 13 bases between them. Indicated treatment: approximately 18 received Ad26.COV2.S at low or high dose, single or two shots; several received placebo; per-sample allocation not given. Collection of samples fell on day 63 after the first vaccine or placebo injection. Wuhan-strain SARS-CoV-2 spike was expressed by the Ad26 vector that made up the vaccine.

The genes are TRBV28 and TRBJ1-5, with a tentative D call TRBD1 (6 bases). This receptor was taken from a person aged 18-60 years who received the Ad26.COV2.S COVID-19 vaccine or a placebo. The sample consisted of peripheral blood, taken in a trial of Ad26.COV2.S vaccine versus placebo. Written as DNA, the CDR3 is TGTGCCAGCAGTTTATTCCCAGGGGAGGGTCAGCCCCAGCATTTT. Residues: CASSLFPGEGQPQHF.